The 3 T cell receptor beta chains below come from one sample, sequenced in a study of blood T cell repertoires in COVID-19. Generated by immunoSEQ multiplex PCR, the TCRdb table keeps only in-frame clones and is missing some. The sample has hundreds of thousands of clones; around 90% are singletons. The sequencing sample was made of peripheral blood. The receptors originated from a woman aged 18-30 years who had recovered from COVID-19.

This clone was observed a handful of times. The chain employs TRBV29-1 and TRBJ2-2, with a possible D match to TRBD1 (6 bases). Trimming left V 3 bases short and J 4 bases short, with 12 bases between. Germline CDR1 reads SQVTM; CDR2 reads ANQGSEA. The CDR3 length is 14 residues. Here the CDR3 DNA reads TGCAGCGTTGAGGGGGACACCCTCACCGGGGAGCTGTTTTTT. The encoded protein is CSVEGDTLTGELFF.

As regards this clone: Other DNA variants within this sample encode the same CDR3. The V call is TRBV7-9, the J call TRBJ2-3; D ambiguous. V lost 5 bases and J lost 5, with 8 bases in between. The CDR3 consists of 12 residues. The germline V gene encodes CDR1 SEHNR and CDR2 FQNEAQ (reference sequence). The CDR3 spells CASSPSGDTQYF. In nucleotides, the CDR3 is TGTGCCAGCAGCCCATCGGGAGATACGCAGTATTTT.

The rearrangement joins TRBV7-9 to TRBJ1-6; unclear D gene. V was clipped by 4 bases and J by 9 bases, with 13 bases between them. This CDR3 region has 14 residues. Per germline, CDR1 SEHNR and CDR2 FQNEAQ (reference sequence). The DNA for the CDR3 is TGTGCCAGCAGCTCCCAACTAAACTTTTCACCCCTCCACTTT. Amino acids: CASSSQLNFSPLHF.